This T cell receptor beta chain came from a study of CD8+ T cells in alopecia areata. Study background: In an open-label trial, patients got 5 to 10 mg tofacitinib twice daily.

Treatment described: oral pan-JAK inhibitor, 5-10 mg twice daily. The study team obtained lesional scalp punch biopsies and peripheral blood from alopecia areata patients. Regarding the study as a whole: Significant decreases in scalp clonality and expanded CD8+ clones followed tofacitinib treatment. Against the mouse data, patients shared TCRs less clearly, possibly for HLA reasons.

The CDR3 covers 14 residues. V dropped 4 bases and J dropped 0 bases, with 10 bases sitting between them. Germline V lookup: CDR1 SGHRS, CDR2 YFSETQ. Extraction and reverse transcription of RNA yielded cDNA as the sequencing template. Here immunoSEQ multiplex PCR was the method, and the copy in TCRdb shows in-frame clones only, minus some. The sample yields over 150,000 clones, approximately 56% seen once. On this clone itself: Its cognate antigen is unknown.

This specimen was CD4+ T cells sorted from blood, taken at week 4, from a patient treated with tofacitinib. The chain combines TRBV5-1 with TRBJ1-1; no firm D call. This TCR derives from a human donor with alopecia areata. The CDR3 DNA reads TGCGCCAGCAGCCCAGCCGGCTTGAACACTGAAGCTTTCTTT. This gives the protein CASSPAGLNTEAFF. The complete variable domain, with remaining parts taken from reference TRBV5-1 and TRBJ1-1, reads KAGVTQTPRYLIKTRGQQVTLSCSPISGHRSVSWYQQTPGQGLQFLFEYFSETQRNKGNFPGRFSGRQFSNSRSEMNVSTLELGDSALYLCASSPAGLNTEAFFGQGTRLTVV.